The clone carrying this T cell receptor (beta chain) has at least ten counts. A second PCR, run for 7 to 11 cycles, used a sample-barcoded 5' primer plus a J-beta primer mix. Each CDR3 protein is one row after TCRdb ran MiXCR on the 5' RACE reads. The table records about 930,000 distinct CDR3 sequences, approximately 32% of them present only once. This sample is drawn from a study of blood T cells in healthy people across ages. With V trimmed by 3 bases and J by 3 bases, 3 bases remained unmatched. The CDR3 runs to 14 residues. These data were also reused for a study on T cells of mothers and their children.

This chain joins TRBV12-3 or TRBV12-4 and TRBJ2-7, with 9 bases that match TRBD2. This receptor was identified in a woman between 40 and 55 years old in good health. Material: blood. The CDR3 sequence: CASSFGSGGYEQYF. CDR3 sequence (DNA): TGTGCCAGCAGTTTTGGTAGCGGGGGCTACGAGCAGTACTTC.